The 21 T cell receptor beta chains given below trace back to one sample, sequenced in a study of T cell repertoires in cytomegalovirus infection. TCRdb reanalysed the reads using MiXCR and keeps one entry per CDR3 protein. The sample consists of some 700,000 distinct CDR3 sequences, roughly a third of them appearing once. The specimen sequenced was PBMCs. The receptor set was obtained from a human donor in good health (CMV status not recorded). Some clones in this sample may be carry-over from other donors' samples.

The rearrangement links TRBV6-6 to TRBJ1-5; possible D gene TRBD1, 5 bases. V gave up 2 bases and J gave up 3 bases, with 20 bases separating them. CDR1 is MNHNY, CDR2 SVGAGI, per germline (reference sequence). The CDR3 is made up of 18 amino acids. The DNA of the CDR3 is TGTGCCAGCAGTTACAGCGGGTGGGGGGGTCGGGACAATCAGCCCCAGCATTTT. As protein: CASSYSGWGGRDNQPQHF.

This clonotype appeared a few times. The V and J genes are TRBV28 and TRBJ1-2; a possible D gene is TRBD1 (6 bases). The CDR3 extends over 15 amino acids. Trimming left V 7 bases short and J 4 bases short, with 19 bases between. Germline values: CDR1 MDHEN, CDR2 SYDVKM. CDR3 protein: CASTLPGQYFYGYTF. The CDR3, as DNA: TGTGCCAGCACCCTCCCTGGACAGTACTTCTATGGCTACACCTTC.

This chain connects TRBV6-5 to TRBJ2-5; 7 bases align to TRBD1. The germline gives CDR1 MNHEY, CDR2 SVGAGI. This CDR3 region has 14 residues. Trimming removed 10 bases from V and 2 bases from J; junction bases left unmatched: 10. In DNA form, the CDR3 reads TGTGCCAACAGGCACCCGGGACAGCAAGAGACCCAGTACTTC. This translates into CANRHPGQQETQYF.

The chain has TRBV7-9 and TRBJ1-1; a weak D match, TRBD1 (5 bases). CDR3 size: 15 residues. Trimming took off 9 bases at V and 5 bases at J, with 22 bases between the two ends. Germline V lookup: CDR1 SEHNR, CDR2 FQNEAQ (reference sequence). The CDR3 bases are TGTGCCAGAAGCCCTACCCAGGGAAAAAGAACTGAAGCTTTCTTT. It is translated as CARSPTQGKRTEAFF. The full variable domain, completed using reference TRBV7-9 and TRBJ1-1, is DTGVSQNPRHKITKRGQNVTFRCDPISEHNRLYWYRQTLGQGPEFLTYFQNEAQLEKSRLLSDRFSAERPKGSFSTLEIQRTEQGDSAMYLCARSPTQGKRTEAFFGQGTRLTVV.

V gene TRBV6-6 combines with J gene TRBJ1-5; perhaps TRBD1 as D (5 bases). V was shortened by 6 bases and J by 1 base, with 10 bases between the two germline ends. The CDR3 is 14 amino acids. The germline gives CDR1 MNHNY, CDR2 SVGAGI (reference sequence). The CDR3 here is CASRARGSNQPQHF. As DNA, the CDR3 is TGTGCCAGCAGGGCGAGGGGCAGCAATCAGCCCCAGCATTTT.

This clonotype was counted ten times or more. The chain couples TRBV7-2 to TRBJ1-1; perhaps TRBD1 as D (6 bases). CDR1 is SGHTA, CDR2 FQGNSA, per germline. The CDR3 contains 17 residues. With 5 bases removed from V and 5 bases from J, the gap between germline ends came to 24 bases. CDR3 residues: CASSPGGTQGGMTEAFF. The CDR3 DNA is TGTGCCAGCAGCCCGGGAGGGACACAGGGCGGAATGACTGAAGCTTTCTTT.

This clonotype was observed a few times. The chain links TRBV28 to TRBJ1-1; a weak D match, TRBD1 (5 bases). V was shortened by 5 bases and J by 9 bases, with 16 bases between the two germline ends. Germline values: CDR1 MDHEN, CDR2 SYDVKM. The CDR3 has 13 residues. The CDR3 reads CASSRMQGDKAFF. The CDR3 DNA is TGTGCCAGCAGTAGAATGCAGGGCGATAAAGCTTTCTTT.

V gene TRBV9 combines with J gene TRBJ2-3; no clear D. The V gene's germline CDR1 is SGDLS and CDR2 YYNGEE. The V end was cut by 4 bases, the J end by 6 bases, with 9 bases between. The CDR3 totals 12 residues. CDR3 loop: CASSPSQDTQYF. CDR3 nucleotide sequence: TGTGCCAGCAGCCCCTCGCAGGATACGCAGTATTTT.

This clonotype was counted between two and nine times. In DNA form, the CDR3 reads TGTGCCACCAGTGACCGACTAGCGGGAGGAGGGGTGAGTCGGAATGAGCAGTTCTTC. Residues: CATSDRLAGGGVSRNEQFF. V usage is TRBV24-1 and J usage is TRBJ2-1, with 13 bases identical to TRBD2. The CDR3 runs 19 residues. The trim removed 4 bases at V and 7 bases at J, leaving 15 bases unmatched. Germline CDR1 and CDR2: KGHDR and SFDVKD.

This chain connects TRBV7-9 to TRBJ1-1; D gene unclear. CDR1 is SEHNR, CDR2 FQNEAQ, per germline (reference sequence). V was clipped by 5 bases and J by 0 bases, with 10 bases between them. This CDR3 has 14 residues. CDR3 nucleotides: TGTGCCAGCAGCGATAGGGCGATGAACACTGAAGCTTTCTTT. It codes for CASSDRAMNTEAFF.

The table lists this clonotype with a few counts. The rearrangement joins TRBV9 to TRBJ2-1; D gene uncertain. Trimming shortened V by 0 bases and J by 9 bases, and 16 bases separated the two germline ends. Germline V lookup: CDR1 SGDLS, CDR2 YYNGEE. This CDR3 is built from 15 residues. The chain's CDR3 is CASSVDATRRGEQFF. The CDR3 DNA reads TGTGCCAGCAGCGTAGACGCGACGAGGAGAGGTGAGCAGTTCTTC.

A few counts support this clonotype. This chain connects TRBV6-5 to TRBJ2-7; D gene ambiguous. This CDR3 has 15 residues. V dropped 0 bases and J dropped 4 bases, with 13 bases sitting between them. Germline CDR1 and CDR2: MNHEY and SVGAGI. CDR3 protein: CASSYSNLGPYEQYF. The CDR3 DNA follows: TGTGCCAGCAGTTACTCGAATTTAGGTCCTTACGAGCAGTACTTC.

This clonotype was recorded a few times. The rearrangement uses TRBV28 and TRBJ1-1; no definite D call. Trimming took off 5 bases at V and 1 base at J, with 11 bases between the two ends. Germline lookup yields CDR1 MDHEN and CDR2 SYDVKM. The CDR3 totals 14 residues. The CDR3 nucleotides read TGTGCCAGCAGTACGGCGGCCAGGAACACTGAAGCTTTCTTT. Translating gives CASSTAARNTEAFF.

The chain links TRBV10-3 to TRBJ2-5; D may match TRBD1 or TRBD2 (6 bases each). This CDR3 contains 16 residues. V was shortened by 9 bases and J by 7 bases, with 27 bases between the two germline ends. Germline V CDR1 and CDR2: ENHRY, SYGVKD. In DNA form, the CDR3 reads TGTGCCATTAGTCCTGGGTCCACACAGGGACTGGGGACCCAGTACTTC. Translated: CAISPGSTQGLGTQYF.

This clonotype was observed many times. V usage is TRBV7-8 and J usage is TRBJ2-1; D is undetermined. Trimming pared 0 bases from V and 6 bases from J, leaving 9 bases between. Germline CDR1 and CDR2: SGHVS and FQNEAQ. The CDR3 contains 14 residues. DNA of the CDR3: TGTGCCAGCAGCTTAGCTCCGGCCCTCAATGAGCAGTTCTTC. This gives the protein CASSLAPALNEQFF.

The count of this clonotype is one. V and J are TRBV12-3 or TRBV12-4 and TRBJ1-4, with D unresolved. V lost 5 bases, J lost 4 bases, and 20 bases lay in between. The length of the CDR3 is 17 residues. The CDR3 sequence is CASSPRVLGGINEKLFF. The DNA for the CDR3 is TGTGCCAGCAGTCCAAGGGTGTTAGGTGGAATTAATGAAAAACTGTTTTTT.

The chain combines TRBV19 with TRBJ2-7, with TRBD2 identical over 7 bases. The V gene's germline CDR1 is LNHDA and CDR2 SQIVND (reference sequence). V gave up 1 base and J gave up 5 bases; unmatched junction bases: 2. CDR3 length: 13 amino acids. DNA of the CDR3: TGTGCCAGTAGTATAGGCGGGAGCAACGAGCAGTACTTC. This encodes CASSIGGSNEQYF.

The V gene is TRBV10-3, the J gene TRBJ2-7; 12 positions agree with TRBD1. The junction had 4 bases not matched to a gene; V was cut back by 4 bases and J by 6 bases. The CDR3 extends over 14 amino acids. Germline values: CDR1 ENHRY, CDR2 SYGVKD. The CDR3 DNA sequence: TGTGCCATCAGTGCGGGACAGGGGGCAGGCGAGCAGTACTTC. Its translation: CAISAGQGAGEQYF.

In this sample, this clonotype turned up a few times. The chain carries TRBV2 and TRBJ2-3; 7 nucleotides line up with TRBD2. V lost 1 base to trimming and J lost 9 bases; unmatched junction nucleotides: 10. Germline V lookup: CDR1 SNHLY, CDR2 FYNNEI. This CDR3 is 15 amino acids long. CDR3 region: CASSEVGTTKVTQYF. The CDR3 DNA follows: TGTGCCAGCAGTGAAGTCGGGACTACGAAAGTGACGCAGTATTTT.

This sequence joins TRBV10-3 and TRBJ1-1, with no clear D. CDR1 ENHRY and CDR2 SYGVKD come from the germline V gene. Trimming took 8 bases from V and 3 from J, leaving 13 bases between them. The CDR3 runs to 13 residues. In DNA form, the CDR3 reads TGTGCCATCGGCGGGTTCCGGGACACTGAAGCTTTCTTT. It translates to CAIGGFRDTEAFF.

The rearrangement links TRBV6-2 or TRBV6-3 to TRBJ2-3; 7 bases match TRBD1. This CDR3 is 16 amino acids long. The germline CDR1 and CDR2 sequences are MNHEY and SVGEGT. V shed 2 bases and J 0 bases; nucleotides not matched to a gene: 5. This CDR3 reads CASSYKRGPSTDTQYF. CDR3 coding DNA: TGTGCCAGCAGTTACAAGAGGGGGCCGAGCACAGATACGCAGTATTTT.